The 30 T cell receptor beta chains presented below share a single source sample, sequenced in a study of spatial heterogeneity in lung cancer. Study outcomes and limitations: Higher tumor mutation counts went along with higher counts of expanded intratumoral alpha and beta TCRs.

Time point specified: sample taken at primary tumor resection. One entry per CDR3 protein results from TCRdb running MiXCR on the 5' RACE reads. The data show around 100,000 distinct CDR3 sequences, 3.5% to 5% seen once. No antigen is known for these receptors. Sequenced here: lung tumor tissue, sampled at surgery. These receptors were obtained from a male donor with early-stage non-small cell lung cancer.

This clonotype was counted at least ten times. The V call is TRBV10-3, the J call TRBJ1-3, with TRBD1 identical over 7 bases. Losses at the gene ends were 8 bases for V and 0 bases for J; bases not matched to a gene: 4. CDR1 is ENHRY and CDR2 is SYGVKD in the germline V gene. The CDR3 contains 14 residues. The CDR3 spells CAIQGGNSGNTIYF. CDR3 DNA: TGTGCCATCCAGGGGGGGAACTCTGGAAACACCATATATTTT.

Only a few counts were recorded for this clonotype. J is TRBJ2-2 and V is TRBV20-1; tentatively, D is TRBD1 (5 bases). The V gene's germline CDR1 is DFQATT and CDR2 SNEGSKA (reference sequence). V lost 3 bases and J 2 bases, leaving 10 bases between the germline ends. The CDR3 spans 14 residues. Written as DNA, the CDR3 is TGCAGTGCTAGGAGGACACCTAACACCGGGGAGCTGTTTTTT. This gives the protein CSARRTPNTGELFF.

The sample holds many counts of this clonotype. This rearrangement joins TRBV7-9 to TRBJ1-3; the match to TRBD1 covers 9 bases. The CDR3 covers 14 residues. CDR1 is SEHNR, CDR2 FQNEAQ, per germline (reference sequence). The trim removed 5 bases at V and 8 bases at J, leaving 7 bases unmatched. In nucleotides, the CDR3 is TGTGCCAGCAGCCCCGGACAGGGGCTAGACACCATATATTTT. Its translation: CASSPGQGLDTIYF.

In this sample, this clonotype turned up a few times. DNA of the CDR3: TGCAGTGCTCAGCGGCAGGCTAACTATGGCTACACCTTC. As protein: CSAQRQANYGYTF. The chain combines TRBV20-1 with TRBJ1-2; D not certain. The CDR3 totals 13 residues. The V gene lost 5 bases and the J gene lost 0 bases, with 10 bases spanning the gap. Looked up from germline, CDR1 is DFQATT and CDR2 is SNEGSKA (reference sequence).

This clonotype was seen repeatedly, ten times or more. The V gene is TRBV28, the J gene TRBJ2-3; 9 bases fit TRBD2. J lost 1 base, V lost 4 bases, and 3 bases had no gene match. Germline lookup yields CDR1 MDHEN and CDR2 SYDVKM. This CDR3 spans 15 amino acids. Here the CDR3 DNA reads TGTGCCAGCAGTTCTCGGACTAGCGGCACAGATACGCAGTATTTT. Its protein product is CASSSRTSGTDTQYF.

This clonotype was observed at least ten times. The chain has TRBV4-1 and TRBJ1-1; maybe TRBD1 (5 bases). This CDR3 region has 15 residues. Germline CDR1 MGHRA, CDR2 YSYEKL. The V gene lost 4 bases and the J gene lost 0 bases, with 12 bases spanning the gap. CDR3 sequence reads: CASSPTGFMNTEAFF. In DNA form, the CDR3 reads TGCGCCAGCAGCCCCACAGGATTTATGAACACTGAAGCTTTCTTT.

This clonotype has a count of ten or more. The rearrangement links TRBV7-2 to TRBJ1-5, with D maybe TRBD1 (6 bases). From germline, CDR1 is SGHTA and CDR2 FQGNSA. Trimming removed 6 bases at V and 4 bases at J, with 13 bases between. CDR3 length: 14 residues. Written as DNA, the CDR3 is TGTGCCAGCAGTTCACAGGGAAGGAATCAGCCCCAGCATTTT. Encoded protein: CASSSQGRNQPQHF.

This clonotype was detected only a few times. This chain links TRBV7-9 with TRBJ2-5; TRBD1 is a possible D gene (5 bases). Deletions cut 5 bases from V and 4 bases from J, with 17 bases between. The germline CDR1 and CDR2 sequences are SEHNR and FQNEAQ (reference sequence). The CDR3 totals 15 residues. CDR3 amino acids: CASSTTRTPGETQYF. The CDR3 bases are TGTGCCAGCAGCACGACCAGGACACCTGGAGAGACCCAGTACTTC.

The chain has TRBV12-3 or TRBV12-4 and TRBJ2-2; no clear D gene. V was trimmed by 5 bases and J by 1 base, leaving 5 bases between them. The CDR3 is made up of 13 amino acids. The CDR3 DNA follows: TGTGCCAGCAGTCTGGAGAACACCGGGGAGCTGTTTTTT. Translation gives CASSLENTGELFF.

The chain combines TRBV30 with TRBJ1-2; D is undetermined. The V gene lost 5 bases and the J gene lost 5 bases, with 18 bases spanning the gap. The CDR3 consists of 14 residues. The germline V gene encodes CDR1 GTSNPN and CDR2 SVGIG (reference sequence). CDR3 in DNA: TGTGCCTGGGGAAATGGAGGTCTGGGTTATGGCTACACCTTC. Translating gives CAWGNGGLGYGYTF.

This clonotype was seen many times. This chain uses TRBV5-1 with TRBJ2-2; maybe TRBD1 (5 bases). Trimming stripped 2 bases from V and 0 bases from J, with 14 bases between. The CDR3 extends over 17 amino acids. CDR1 and CDR2 (germline): SGHRS, YFSETQ. The DNA for the CDR3 is TGCGCCAGCAGCTTCTTCAGTAGGGGCGCGAACACCGGGGAGCTGTTTTTT. Amino acid sequence: CASSFFSRGANTGELFF. Full variable domain (outside the CDR3, taken from reference TRBV5-1 and TRBJ2-2): KAGVTQTPRYLIKTRGQQVTLSCSPISGHRSVSWYQQTPGQGLQFLFEYFSETQRNKGNFPGRFSGRQFSNSRSEMNVSTLELGDSALYLCASSFFSRGANTGELFFGEGSRLTVL.

This clonotype was detected many times. V and J are TRBV6-1 and TRBJ2-6; no clear D. Germline V gene data show CDR1 as MNHNS and CDR2 as SASEGT. Trimming cost V 1 base and J 4 bases, with 8 bases left between them. This CDR3 is 15 amino acids long. CDR3 in DNA: TGTGCCAGCAGTGAAGATGGTACCGGGGCCAACGTCCTGACTTTC. Protein product: CASSEDGTGANVLTF.

This clonotype was detected many times. V and J are TRBV28 and TRBJ1-1; no clear D. Looked up from germline, CDR1 is MDHEN and CDR2 is SYDVKM. V was pared by 4 bases and J by 1 base, with 13 bases between. The CDR3 length is 15 residues. CDR3 nucleotide sequence: TGTGCCAGCAGTTCCCCACCGGGGTGGAACACTGAAGCTTTCTTT. As protein: CASSSPPGWNTEAFF.

There are many counts of this clonotype. This chain joins TRBV5-1 and TRBJ2-7; no definite D call. The CDR3 totals 15 residues. The V gene's germline CDR1 is SGHRS and CDR2 YFSETQ. V was cut by 1 base and J by 3 bases, with 14 bases left in between. Here the CDR3 DNA reads TGCGCCAGCAGCTTGAAGGGCGGTGCTGTCTACGAGCAGTACTTC. Protein sequence: CASSLKGGAVYEQYF.

Note on this clonotype: Being one base from a much bigger clone, this may be a read error. This chain joins TRBV7-9 and TRBJ2-4; perhaps TRBD1 as D (5 bases). V lost 5 bases, J lost 9 bases, and 11 bases lay in between. This CDR3 region has 12 residues. Per germline, CDR1 SEHNR and CDR2 FQNEAQ (reference sequence). Written as DNA, the CDR3 is TGTGCCAGCAGCCCAGAGACAGTCATTCAGTACTTC. This codes for CASSPETVIQYF. The full variable domain, in which reference TRBV7-9 and TRBJ2-4 provide the parts outside the CDR3, is DTGVSQNPRHKITKRGQNVTFRCDPISEHNRLYWYRQTLGQGPEFLTYFQNEAQLEKSRLLSDRFSAERPKGSFSTLEIQRTEQGDSAMYLCASSPETVIQYFGAGTRLSVL.

Many counts were recorded for this clonotype. The chain has TRBV28 and TRBJ1-1; unclear D gene. Germline loops: CDR1 MDHEN, CDR2 SYDVKM. V was shortened by 3 bases and J by 3 bases, with 23 bases between the two germline ends. CDR3 length: 18 amino acids. As DNA, the CDR3 is TGTGCCAGCAGTTTCCTTAGACTTAAGGGCGGACGGGACACTGAAGCTTTCTTT. It specifies CASSFLRLKGGRDTEAFF.

Ten or more counts support this clonotype. The chain recombines TRBV6-2 or TRBV6-3 with TRBJ2-1; TRBD2 matches at 7 bases. The germline V gene encodes CDR1 MNHEY and CDR2 SVGEGT. The CDR3 totals 17 residues. Trimming cost V 2 bases and J 2 bases; bases outside gene matches: 9. CDR3 loop: CASSYLPGGSPYNEQFF. CDR3 sequence (DNA): TGTGCCAGCAGTTACCTTCCCGGCGGGAGCCCCTACAATGAGCAGTTCTTC.

Ten or more counts support this clonotype. The J gene is TRBJ1-1, the V gene TRBV20-1; no definite D call. V shed 0 bases and J shed 1 base, with 9 bases lying between them. Germline CDR1 reads DFQATT; CDR2 reads SNEGSKA (reference sequence). The CDR3 spans 14 residues. CDR3 DNA: TGCAGTGCTAGAGATTTTCATCGGAACACTGAAGCTTTCTTT. Translated, it gives CSARDFHRNTEAFF.

This clonotype has more than one count but fewer than ten. The rearrangement links TRBV5-1 to TRBJ2-7, with a possible D match to TRBD2 (6 bases). This CDR3 spans 15 amino acids. Trimming removed 4 bases from V and 2 bases from J, with 16 bases in between. CDR1 SGHRS and CDR2 YFSETQ come from the germline V gene. This CDR3 is CASSTIPRGTYEQYF. The CDR3 nucleotides read TGCGCCAGCAGCACCATCCCCCGGGGGACCTACGAGCAGTACTTC.

This chain uses TRBV5-1 with TRBJ2-5; the match to TRBD2 covers 11 bases. CDR1 SGHRS and CDR2 YFSETQ come from the germline V gene. This CDR3 spans 15 amino acids. The V gene end was trimmed by 5 bases and the J gene end by 2 bases; junction bases not matched to a gene: 5. For the CDR3, the DNA is TGCGCCAGCAGAATGGGACTAGCGGTACAAGAGACCCAGTACTTC. Translation gives CASRMGLAVQETQYF.

This clonotype was picked up one time. This could be a read error, since a much larger clone is one nucleotide away. The rearrangement links TRBV15 to TRBJ2-5; the D gene could be TRBD1 or TRBD2 (5 bases each). The CDR3 totals 17 residues. CDR1 and CDR2 from the germline V gene are LNHNV and YYDKDF (reference sequence). The DNA for the CDR3 is TGTGTCACCAGCAGAGATCTTGGGACCTTCGAGGGGGAGACCCAGTACTTC. Its protein product is CVTSRDLGTFEGETQYF.

The chain couples TRBV20-1 to TRBJ2-3; D gene unclear. The germline V gene has CDR1 DFQATT and CDR2 SNEGSKA (reference sequence). With 4 bases removed from V and 2 bases from J, the gap between germline ends came to 10 bases. The CDR3 is 13 residues long. The CDR3 bases are TGCAGTGCTAAAGGGAACCCCACAGATACGCAGTATTTT. Translating gives CSAKGNPTDTQYF.

This clonotype was counted ten times or more. The V and J genes are TRBV6-2 or TRBV6-3 and TRBJ2-7, with D possibly being TRBD1 (6 bases). The CDR3 consists of 15 residues. CDR1 is MNHEY and CDR2 is SVGEGT in the germline V gene. V was trimmed by 4 bases and J by 3 bases, leaving 16 bases between them. The CDR3 nucleotides are TGTGCCAGCAGTTCGAGGGACACTCCTCGCTACGAGCAGTACTTC. Translation: CASSSRDTPRYEQYF.

This clonotype was seen many times. The chain carries TRBV15 and TRBJ1-1; D might be TRBD1 (5 bases). CDR3 length equals 14 residues. The V end lost 1 base, the J end lost 3 bases, and 9 bases lay between the germline ends. CDR1 is LNHNV and CDR2 is YYDKDF in the germline V gene (reference sequence). The CDR3 bases are TGTGCCACCAGCAGAGTGGGGGATTACACTGAAGCTTTCTTT. Translated, it gives CATSRVGDYTEAFF.

This clonotype was counted ten times or more. The rearrangement links TRBV9 to TRBJ2-1, with D perhaps TRBD2 (6 bases). Germline V gives CDR1 SGDLS, CDR2 YYNGEE. CDR3 length: 15 amino acids. The V end lost 0 bases, the J end lost 7 bases, and 14 bases lay between the germline ends. CDR3 DNA: TGTGCCAGCAGCGTAGCACTAGCAGGCACTAATGAGCAGTTCTTC. Its translation: CASSVALAGTNEQFF.

This clonotype was observed at least ten times. V gene TRBV7-9 combines with J gene TRBJ1-4; D is perhaps TRBD1 (5 bases). This CDR3 spans 22 amino acids. Germline loops: CDR1 SEHNR, CDR2 FQNEAQ (reference sequence). The ends were cut back, 3 bases at V and 0 bases at J, with 29 bases in the middle. This CDR3 is CASSLSVKPRQSRSPTNEKLFF. The CDR3 DNA reads TGTGCCAGCAGCTTGTCGGTTAAGCCCCGACAGTCCCGATCGCCAACTAATGAAAAACTGTTTTTT.

This clonotype has at least ten counts. The chain links TRBV24-1 to TRBJ1-3, with D uncertain. Trimming took 4 bases from V and 4 from J, leaving 4 bases between them. CDR3 length: 12 residues. Germline CDR1 and CDR2: KGHDR and SFDVKD. The CDR3 region has the DNA TGTGCCACCAGTGACTACGGAAACACCATATATTTT. This gives the protein CATSDYGNTIYF.

In its sample, this clonotype was seen many times. This sequence joins TRBV28 and TRBJ2-1, with 10 bases fitting TRBD1. Germline CDR1 and CDR2: MDHEN and SYDVKM. V lost 2 bases, J lost 3 bases, and 4 bases stayed unmatched. The CDR3 sequence is 16 residues long. CDR3 nucleotides: TGTGCCAGCAGTTTAAGCGGGACAGGGGTCTACAATGAGCAGTTCTTC. This encodes CASSLSGTGVYNEQFF.

This clonotype was seen at least ten times. CDR3 residues: CASSLGGSVKNIQYF. The CDR3 DNA reads as TGTGCCAGCAGCTTAGGCGGGAGCGTCAAAAACATTCAGTACTTC. The V gene is TRBV11-2, the J gene TRBJ2-4; TRBD2 agrees at 7 bases. The CDR3 has 15 amino acids. V dropped 1 base and J dropped 3; count of bases not matched to a gene: 3. The germline gives CDR1 SGHAT, CDR2 FQNNGV.

This clonotype was observed many times. This chain connects TRBV10-3 to TRBJ2-7; 8 bases are shared with TRBD1. Germline V gene sequence: CDR1 ENHRY, CDR2 SYGVKD. V lost 6 bases and J lost 6; bases outside the gene matches: 10. CDR3 length: 14 residues. CDR3 residues: CAIRDRAGIVEQYF. DNA for the CDR3: TGTGCCATCAGGGACAGGGCTGGGATTGTCGAGCAGTACTTC.